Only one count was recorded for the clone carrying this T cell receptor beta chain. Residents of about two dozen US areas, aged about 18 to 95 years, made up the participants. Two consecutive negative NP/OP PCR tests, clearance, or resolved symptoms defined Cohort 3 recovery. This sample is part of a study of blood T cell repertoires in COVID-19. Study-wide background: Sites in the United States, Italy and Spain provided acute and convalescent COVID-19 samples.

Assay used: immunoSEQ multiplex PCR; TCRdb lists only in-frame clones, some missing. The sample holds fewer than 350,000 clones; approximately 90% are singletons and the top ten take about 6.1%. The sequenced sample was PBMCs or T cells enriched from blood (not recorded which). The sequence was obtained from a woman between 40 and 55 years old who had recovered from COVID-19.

CDR3 residues: CASRPGQASWGYTF. The CDR3 DNA reads TGTGCCAGCAGGCCGGGACAGGCCTCTTGGGGCTACACCTTC. The chain recombines TRBV6-5 with TRBJ1-2; 8 positions match TRBD1. This CDR3 region has 14 residues. J gave up 8 bases and V 6 bases, and 11 bases lay outside the gene matches. The V gene's germline CDR1 is MNHEY and CDR2 SVGAGI.